This passage covers 8 T cell receptor beta chains from one sample sequenced in a study of blood T cell repertoires in COVID-19. This table comes from immunoSEQ multiplex PCR, and its TCRdb copy is limited to in-frame clones, with some not included. The sample comprises 55,000 to 80,000 clones, 80% to 95% of which are singletons, and approximately 6% rests with the top ten. The sample consisted of peripheral blood. Receptors were obtained from a human donor in a cohort sampled during active COVID-19.

This rearrangement joins TRBV11-2 to TRBJ2-5; 11 bases agree with TRBD2. V shed 5 bases, J shed 4 bases, and the junction held 9 bases outside the gene matches. The CDR3 runs 16 residues. Germline-derived CDR1 and CDR2 are SGHAT and FQNNGV. DNA of the CDR3: TGTGCCAGCAGCCCCGGGGGTAGCGGGGGGGCAGAGACCCAGTACTTC. Amino acid sequence: CASSPGGSGGAETQYF.

The table lists this clone with a few counts. This chain uses TRBV30 with TRBJ2-7; TRBD2 aligns across 14 bases. V shed 5 bases and J 7 bases; nucleotides not matched to a gene: 4. The CDR3 runs 13 residues. Germline lookup yields CDR1 GTSNPN and CDR2 SVGIG (reference sequence). CDR3 region: CAWDRTSGREQYF. DNA of the CDR3: TGTGCCTGGGACCGGACTAGCGGGAGGGAGCAGTACTTC. Full variable domain (remainder filled in from reference TRBV30 and TRBJ2-7): SQTIHQWPATLVQPVGSPLSLECTVEGTSNPNLYWYRQAAGRGLQLLFYSVGIGQISSEVPQNLSASRPQDRQFILSSKKLLLSDSGFYLCAWDRTSGREQYFGPGTRLTVT.

The rearrangement joins TRBV29-1 to TRBJ2-7; TRBD2 agrees at 13 bases. This CDR3 region has 15 residues. J was trimmed by 4 bases and V by 2 bases; bases with no gene match: 5. Germline CDR1 is SQVTM and CDR2 is ANQGSEA. Here the CDR3 reads CSVENWTSGSYEQYF. The CDR3 nucleotides read TGCAGCGTTGAAAATTGGACTAGCGGGAGTTACGAGCAGTACTTC.

V gene TRBV5-4 combines with J gene TRBJ2-5; no firm D call. The germline V gene has CDR1 SGHNT and CDR2 YYREEE (reference sequence). The CDR3 totals 13 residues. Trimming took 1 base from V and 4 from J, leaving 8 bases between them. CDR3 loop: CASSLPTAETQYF. CDR3 nucleotides: TGTGCCAGCAGCTTGCCAACAGCAGAGACCCAGTACTTC.

This chain links TRBV4-2 with TRBJ2-7, with a weak D call TRBD1 (8 bases). The CDR3 covers 16 residues. Per the germline V gene, CDR1 is LGHNA and CDR2 is YNFKEQ. V was pared by 0 bases and J by 4 bases, with 16 bases between. CDR3 DNA: TGTGCCAGCAGCCAAGAGGGAAACAGGGGGGGGTACGAGCAGTACTTC. The encoded protein is CASSQEGNRGGYEQYF.

This clone was counted only a few times. The J gene is TRBJ1-5, the V gene TRBV5-1; possibly TRBD1 for D (5 bases). V lost 0 bases and J 4 bases, leaving 11 bases between the germline ends. Per the germline V gene, CDR1 is SGHRS and CDR2 is YFSETQ. This CDR3 comprises 15 residues. CDR3 nucleotide sequence: TGCGCCAGCAGCTTGGAAGGGGTCAGGAATCAGCCCCAGCATTTT. As protein: CASSLEGVRNQPQHF.

The chain has TRBV19 and TRBJ2-7, with 13 bases identical to TRBD2. The germline V gene encodes CDR1 LNHDA and CDR2 SQIVND (reference sequence). The CDR3 contains 18 residues. The V segment lost 3 bases and the J segment 4 bases; nucleotides outside the gene matches: 12. CDR3 sequence (DNA): TGTGCCAGTAGTATCCATGGACTAGCGGGAGCGGTAGGATACGAGCAGTACTTC. Its protein is CASSIHGLAGAVGYEQYF.

In its sample, this clone was seen a few times. V and J are TRBV7-9 and TRBJ2-7, with 7 bases lining up with TRBD2. Trimming cost V 5 bases and J 7 bases; bases outside gene matches: 5. The CDR3 totals 12 residues. The V gene's germline CDR1 is SEHNR and CDR2 FQNEAQ (reference sequence). The CDR3 DNA follows: TGTGCCAGCAGCCATGGACTAGGGGAGCAGTACTTC. This translates into CASSHGLGEQYF. Looking up the rest from reference TRBV7-9 and TRBJ2-7 gives the full variable domain: DTGVSQNPRHKITKRGQNVTFRCDPISEHNRLYWYRQTLGQGPEFLTYFQNEAQLEKSRLLSDRFSAERPKGSFSTLEIQRTEQGDSAMYLCASSHGLGEQYFGPGTRLTVT.